The 14 T cell receptor beta chains below were found in one sample sequenced in a study of T cells expressing NK-cell markers. TCRdb re-called the 5' RACE reads; one entry per CDR3 protein, DNA not given. The sample spans 350,000 to 500,000 distinct CDR3 sequences; the ten largest clones claim 6% to 8%. Source material: blood T cells: a sorted CD56 or NKG2C T cell subset, CD4+ or CD8+ T cells, or bulk PBMC T cells (not recorded which). The receptors shown here come from a woman between 18 and 75 years old in good health.

The CDR3 loop reads CASSLWTSGPIF. J is TRBJ2-1 and V is TRBV5-5; the TCRdb call, TRBD2, lacks DNA for checking. The CDR3 covers 12 residues. Germline V gene lookup returns CDR1 SGHKS and CDR2 YYEKEE (reference sequence).

The chain carries TRBV20-1 and TRBJ2-2; TCRdb lists TRBD2, though no DNA is available to test this call. The CDR3 loop spans 14 amino acids. The germline gives CDR1 DFQATT, CDR2 SNEGSKA (reference sequence). The CDR3 spells CSALGTSWTGELFF.

The chain combines TRBV4-3 with TRBJ1-1. Germline loops: CDR1 LGHNA, CDR2 YSLEER. This CDR3 contains 16 residues. CDR3 residues: CASSQDEAGGNTEAFF.

The J gene is TRBJ2-5, the V gene TRBV3-1; TCRdb lists TRBD2, though no DNA is available to test this call. There are 12 residues in the CDR3. Germline loops: CDR1 LGHDT, CDR2 YNNKEL (reference sequence). CDR3 sequence reads: CASSWEAETQYF.

The CDR3 protein is CASSFQSETQYF. The chain joins TRBV5-5 to TRBJ2-5. The CDR3 is made up of 12 amino acids. CDR1 is SGHKS, CDR2 YYEKEE, per germline (reference sequence).

CDR3 region: CASSVAGADPSTDTQYF. The chain carries TRBV9 and TRBJ2-3; checking the TCRdb D call of TRBD1 is not possible without DNA. This CDR3 spans 17 amino acids. In germline, CDR1 is SGDLS, CDR2 YYNGEE.

The chain is built from TRBV29-1 and TRBJ1-3. The CDR3 has 11 residues. CDR1 and CDR2 from the germline V gene are SQVTM and ANQGSEA. The CDR3: CSVAEGNTIYF.

This rearrangement joins TRBV18 to TRBJ1-5; TCRdb calls TRBD1, which cannot be checked without DNA. CDR1 is KGHSH and CDR2 is LQKENI in the germline V gene. The CDR3 is 15 amino acids. The CDR3 here is CASSLLDTSHQPQHF.

This chain connects TRBV6-2 or TRBV6-3 to TRBJ2-1; TCRdb's D call, TRBD1, is unchecked because there is no DNA. The CDR3 runs to 16 residues. CDR1 MNHEY and CDR2 SVGEGT come from the germline V gene. The CDR3 protein is CASSYFRTGLYNEQFF.

The chain joins TRBV14 to TRBJ1-1. The CDR3 is made up of 13 amino acids. Germline V gene sequence: CDR1 SGHDN, CDR2 FVKESK. This chain's CDR3 is CASSNSPGTEAFF.

The chain has TRBV28 and TRBJ2-1; lacking DNA, the TRBD1 call made by TCRdb goes unchecked. The germline V gene encodes CDR1 MDHEN and CDR2 SYDVKM. The CDR3 is 16 amino acids. CDR3 in amino acids: CASNPGGTHSYNEQFF.

The gene calls are TRBV11-2 and TRBJ1-2. CDR1 and CDR2 from the germline V gene are SGHAT and FQNNGV. The CDR3 contains 13 residues. The CDR3 loop reads CASSPQNNYGYTF.

The CDR3 here is CASSVSPGGDRRVGYNEQFF. The chain uses TRBV9 and TRBJ2-1; absent DNA, TCRdb's TRBD1 call cannot be checked. CDR1 and CDR2 from the germline V gene are SGDLS and YYNGEE. The length of the CDR3 is 20 residues.

The rearrangement links TRBV20-1 to TRBJ2-7; TCRdb lists TRBD2, though no DNA is available to test this call. The CDR3 runs 14 residues. The germline gives CDR1 DFQATT, CDR2 SNEGSKA (reference sequence). The CDR3 region is CSATTVADDYEQYF.